The present T cell receptor (beta chain) was sequenced within a study of cytomegalovirus exposure and HLA in healthy donors. A 120-subject validation cohort, separate from the 666-subject first cohort, supplied the donors. Whole-study findings and limits: The TCR clusters that emerged in the first cohort tended, a later analysis found, to co-occur in the 95 to 150 validation repertoires.

There are 15 residues in the CDR3. CDR1 LGHNT and CDR2 FRNRAP come from the germline V gene. V lost 5 bases and J lost 2; bases outside the gene matches: 4. Concerning this clone: Its specificity is unknown.

Clones were sequenced by immunoSEQ multiplex PCR, and TCRdb holds only the in-frame ones, with some missing. The sample contains 180,000 or so clones, approximately 87% of which appear only once. V and J are TRBV12-5 and TRBJ1-4, with 8 nucleotides matching TRBD1. The sequenced material came from PBMCs. The origin of this receptor is a woman in her twenties or thirties in good health and CMV-seronegative. The CDR3 DNA is TGTGCTAGTGGTCCGACAGGGGAGACTAATGAAAAACTGTTTTTT. Amino acids: CASGPTGETNEKLFF.